The 14 T cell receptor beta chains in this list originate from one sample, sequenced in a study of T cell responses to AZD1222 COVID-19 vaccine. Some clones are missing from TCRdb's copy, which holds only in-frame ones; the method was immunoSEQ multiplex PCR. The table shows about 140,000 clones, with 80% to 95% occurring only once. The sequences come from peripheral blood, collected 28 days after the second AZD1222 dose. The receptors originated from an adult who received the AZD1222 COVID-19 vaccine.

This clone appeared once. The J gene is TRBJ1-4, the V gene TRBV9, with unresolved D. The germline CDR1 and CDR2 sequences are SGDLS and YYNGEE. Trimming left V 0 bases short and J 0 bases short, with 9 bases between. The CDR3 is 16 amino acids. This CDR3 is CASSVGVGSTNEKLFF. CDR3 nucleotides: TGTGCCAGCAGCGTAGGGGTTGGGTCAACTAATGAAAAACTGTTTTTT. The whole variable domain, remainder taken from reference TRBV9 and TRBJ1-4, is DSGVTQTPKHLITATGQRVTLRCSPRSGDLSVYWYQQSLDQGLQFLIQYYNGEERAKGNILERFSAQQFPDLHSELNLSSLELGDSALYFCASSVGVGSTNEKLFFGSGTQLSVL.

This chain connects TRBV6-5 to TRBJ2-1; D gene uncertain. V shed 0 bases and J shed 13 bases, with 13 bases lying between them. The CDR3 has 13 residues. Germline V CDR1 and CDR2: MNHEY, SVGAGI. The DNA for the CDR3 is TGTGCCAGCAGTTACTCGAGTGGGCAGACTCAGTTCTTC. This encodes CASSYSSGQTQFF.

This chain connects TRBV15 to TRBJ1-1; no clear D gene. The CDR3 runs to 13 residues. Deletions cut 7 bases from V and 0 bases from J, with 9 bases between. Germline assignment: CDR1 LNHNV and CDR2 YYDKDF (reference sequence). CDR3 sequence: CATTRHMNTEAFF. The DNA of the CDR3 is TGTGCCACCACCCGCCATATGAACACTGAAGCTTTCTTT.

The chain employs TRBV7-6 and TRBJ2-7, with a possible D match to TRBD2 (6 bases). The CDR3 has 16 amino acids. The germline V gene encodes CDR1 SGHVS and CDR2 FNYEAQ. V lost 0 bases to trimming and J lost 0 bases, with 12 bases between them. The CDR3 loop reads CASSLASGVTSYEQYF. CDR3 nucleotide sequence: TGTGCCAGCAGCTTAGCGTCGGGAGTTACCTCCTACGAGCAGTACTTC.

This rearrangement joins TRBV19 to TRBJ2-7, with D perhaps matching TRBD1 or TRBD2 (5 bases each). Trimming removed 5 bases from V and 2 bases from J, with 13 bases in between. The germline V gene has CDR1 LNHDA and CDR2 SQIVND (reference sequence). This CDR3 region has 14 residues. In DNA form, the CDR3 reads TGTGCCAGTAGTCCAGGCTGGGGGACCTACGAGCAGTACTTC. Translation: CASSPGWGTYEQYF.

The rearrangement uses TRBV19 and TRBJ1-3; TRBD1 matches 10 bases. The CDR3 extends over 17 amino acids. CDR1 is LNHDA and CDR2 is SQIVND in the germline V gene (reference sequence). Losses at the gene ends were 7 bases for V and 0 bases for J; bases not matched to a gene: 9. As DNA, the CDR3 is TGTGCCAGTATGGATTGGGACAGGGGAAGCTCTGGAAACACCATATATTTT. It translates to CASMDWDRGSSGNTIYF.

The chain has TRBV24-1 and TRBJ2-2; weak D call: TRBD1 (5 bases). Germline CDR1 KGHDR, CDR2 SFDVKD. V was clipped by 3 bases and J by 1 base, with 11 bases between them. This CDR3 spans 16 amino acids. The CDR3 DNA reads as TGTGCCACCAGTGATACAGAAACAGGGAACACCGGGGAGCTGTTTTTT. Translation gives CATSDTETGNTGELFF.

This chain links TRBV28 with TRBJ2-4; D might be TRBD2 (7 bases). The V end lost 5 bases, the J end lost 2 bases, and 19 bases lay between the germline ends. The CDR3 spans 17 residues. Germline CDR1 is MDHEN and CDR2 is SYDVKM. Written as DNA, the CDR3 is TGTGCCAGCAGTCCGCCCCTAGGGGGGGTTACCAAAAACATTCAGTACTTC. Its protein is CASSPPLGGVTKNIQYF.

This rearrangement joins TRBV6-6 to TRBJ2-7; D possibly corresponds to TRBD1 (6 bases). The V end was cut by 6 bases, the J end by 3 bases, with 15 bases between. The CDR3 totals 14 residues. Germline loops: CDR1 MNHNY, CDR2 SVGAGI (reference sequence). This CDR3 is CASRAGRGGYEQYF. CDR3 in DNA: TGTGCCAGCAGGGCCGGGCGAGGGGGCTACGAGCAGTACTTC.

The chain uses TRBV11-1 and TRBJ2-1, with unresolved D. Trimming stripped 1 base from V and 4 bases from J, with 14 bases between. CDR1 and CDR2 from the germline V gene are SGHAT and FQDESV (reference sequence). The CDR3 loop spans 16 amino acids. CDR3 nucleotide sequence: TGTGCCAGCAGCTTAGGGTTACGACTTCTTTACAATGAGCAGTTCTTC. This translates into CASSLGLRLLYNEQFF.

The V call is TRBV27, the J call TRBJ2-7; 8 bases line up with TRBD2. This CDR3 contains 15 residues. CDR1 MNHEY and CDR2 SMNVEV come from the germline V gene (reference sequence). V gave up 3 bases and J gave up 3 bases; unmatched junction bases: 7. The CDR3 DNA reads TGTGCCAGCAGTTTTCTGCGGGAGGCGAACTACGAGCAGTACTTC. Translating it yields CASSFLREANYEQYF.

The chain uses TRBV28 and TRBJ1-5; no reliable D call. The CDR3 loop spans 12 amino acids. The V end was cut by 4 bases, the J end by 16 bases, with 17 bases between. Germline V gives CDR1 MDHEN, CDR2 SYDVKM. CDR3 in amino acids: CASSSGPLRSHF. CDR3 DNA: TGTGCCAGCAGTTCAGGACCTCTGAGGTCCCATTTT.

Written as DNA, the CDR3 is TGCGCCAGCAGCCAAGTCGGGAGCTCCTACAATGAGCAGTTCTTC. Protein sequence: CASSQVGSSYNEQFF. V usage is TRBV4-1 and J usage is TRBJ2-1, with D perhaps TRBD2 (6 bases). The CDR3 is made up of 15 amino acids. Germline values: CDR1 MGHRA, CDR2 YSYEKL. With 1 base removed from V and 0 bases from J, the gap between germline ends came to 7 bases.

The chain couples TRBV24-1 to TRBJ2-5; the match to TRBD1 covers 9 bases. J gave up 1 base and V 3 bases, and 5 bases lay outside the gene matches. This CDR3 contains 16 residues. Germline loops: CDR1 KGHDR, CDR2 SFDVKD. CDR3 bases: TGTGCCACCAGTGATACAACAGGGGGCCGCCAAGAGACCCAGTACTTC. Protein sequence: CATSDTTGGRQETQYF.